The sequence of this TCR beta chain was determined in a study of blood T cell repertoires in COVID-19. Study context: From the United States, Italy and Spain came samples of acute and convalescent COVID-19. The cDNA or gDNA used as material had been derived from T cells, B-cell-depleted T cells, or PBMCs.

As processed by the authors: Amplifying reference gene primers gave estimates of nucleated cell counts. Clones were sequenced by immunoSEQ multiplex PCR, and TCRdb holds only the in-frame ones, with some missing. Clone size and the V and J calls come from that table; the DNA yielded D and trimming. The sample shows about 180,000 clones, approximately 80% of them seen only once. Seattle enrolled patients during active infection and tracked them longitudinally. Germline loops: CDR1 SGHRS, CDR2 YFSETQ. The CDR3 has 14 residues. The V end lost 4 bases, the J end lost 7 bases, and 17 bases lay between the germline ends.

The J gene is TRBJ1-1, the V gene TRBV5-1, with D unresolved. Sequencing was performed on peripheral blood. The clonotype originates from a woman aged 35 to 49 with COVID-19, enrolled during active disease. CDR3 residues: CASSPGMGNGEAFF. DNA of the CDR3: TGCGCCAGCAGCCCGGGGATGGGTAACGGTGAAGCTTTCTTT.